This TCR beta chain was recorded in a study of regulatory T cells in long-lasting Graves disease. Study summary: Persistent cases were those of Graves' disease that involved over 5 years of antithyroid drugs with positive TSH receptor antibodies.

This clonotype was detected many times. Time point: persistent/refractory GD, antithyroid drugs over 5 years with positive TRAb. Construction of the TCR library relied on RNA isolated from PBMCs. The CDR3 is 11 residues long. Between the trimmed V and J ends, which lost 5 bases and 3 bases, there was a span of 8 bases. CDR1 is DFQATT, CDR2 SNEGSKA, per germline (reference sequence). For TCR beta, libraries came from iRepertoire HTBI primers and Arm-PCR of CDR3 regions. Using its own MiXCR run on the multiplex PCR reads, TCRdb lists one record per CDR3 protein. The sample has 500,000 to 800,000 distinct CDR3 sequences, around 30% seen once; the top ten hold roughly 41%.

The chain joins TRBV20-1 to TRBJ2-7, with D perhaps matching TRBD1 (5 bases). This TCR came from a female donor with Graves disease. This material consisted of peripheral blood mononuclear cells (PBMCs), taken when the disease was refractory, from a patient treated with antithyroid drugs. Here the CDR3 DNA reads TGCAGTGCTGGGGCAGGCTACGAGCAGTACTTC. Translated: CSAGAGYEQYF.